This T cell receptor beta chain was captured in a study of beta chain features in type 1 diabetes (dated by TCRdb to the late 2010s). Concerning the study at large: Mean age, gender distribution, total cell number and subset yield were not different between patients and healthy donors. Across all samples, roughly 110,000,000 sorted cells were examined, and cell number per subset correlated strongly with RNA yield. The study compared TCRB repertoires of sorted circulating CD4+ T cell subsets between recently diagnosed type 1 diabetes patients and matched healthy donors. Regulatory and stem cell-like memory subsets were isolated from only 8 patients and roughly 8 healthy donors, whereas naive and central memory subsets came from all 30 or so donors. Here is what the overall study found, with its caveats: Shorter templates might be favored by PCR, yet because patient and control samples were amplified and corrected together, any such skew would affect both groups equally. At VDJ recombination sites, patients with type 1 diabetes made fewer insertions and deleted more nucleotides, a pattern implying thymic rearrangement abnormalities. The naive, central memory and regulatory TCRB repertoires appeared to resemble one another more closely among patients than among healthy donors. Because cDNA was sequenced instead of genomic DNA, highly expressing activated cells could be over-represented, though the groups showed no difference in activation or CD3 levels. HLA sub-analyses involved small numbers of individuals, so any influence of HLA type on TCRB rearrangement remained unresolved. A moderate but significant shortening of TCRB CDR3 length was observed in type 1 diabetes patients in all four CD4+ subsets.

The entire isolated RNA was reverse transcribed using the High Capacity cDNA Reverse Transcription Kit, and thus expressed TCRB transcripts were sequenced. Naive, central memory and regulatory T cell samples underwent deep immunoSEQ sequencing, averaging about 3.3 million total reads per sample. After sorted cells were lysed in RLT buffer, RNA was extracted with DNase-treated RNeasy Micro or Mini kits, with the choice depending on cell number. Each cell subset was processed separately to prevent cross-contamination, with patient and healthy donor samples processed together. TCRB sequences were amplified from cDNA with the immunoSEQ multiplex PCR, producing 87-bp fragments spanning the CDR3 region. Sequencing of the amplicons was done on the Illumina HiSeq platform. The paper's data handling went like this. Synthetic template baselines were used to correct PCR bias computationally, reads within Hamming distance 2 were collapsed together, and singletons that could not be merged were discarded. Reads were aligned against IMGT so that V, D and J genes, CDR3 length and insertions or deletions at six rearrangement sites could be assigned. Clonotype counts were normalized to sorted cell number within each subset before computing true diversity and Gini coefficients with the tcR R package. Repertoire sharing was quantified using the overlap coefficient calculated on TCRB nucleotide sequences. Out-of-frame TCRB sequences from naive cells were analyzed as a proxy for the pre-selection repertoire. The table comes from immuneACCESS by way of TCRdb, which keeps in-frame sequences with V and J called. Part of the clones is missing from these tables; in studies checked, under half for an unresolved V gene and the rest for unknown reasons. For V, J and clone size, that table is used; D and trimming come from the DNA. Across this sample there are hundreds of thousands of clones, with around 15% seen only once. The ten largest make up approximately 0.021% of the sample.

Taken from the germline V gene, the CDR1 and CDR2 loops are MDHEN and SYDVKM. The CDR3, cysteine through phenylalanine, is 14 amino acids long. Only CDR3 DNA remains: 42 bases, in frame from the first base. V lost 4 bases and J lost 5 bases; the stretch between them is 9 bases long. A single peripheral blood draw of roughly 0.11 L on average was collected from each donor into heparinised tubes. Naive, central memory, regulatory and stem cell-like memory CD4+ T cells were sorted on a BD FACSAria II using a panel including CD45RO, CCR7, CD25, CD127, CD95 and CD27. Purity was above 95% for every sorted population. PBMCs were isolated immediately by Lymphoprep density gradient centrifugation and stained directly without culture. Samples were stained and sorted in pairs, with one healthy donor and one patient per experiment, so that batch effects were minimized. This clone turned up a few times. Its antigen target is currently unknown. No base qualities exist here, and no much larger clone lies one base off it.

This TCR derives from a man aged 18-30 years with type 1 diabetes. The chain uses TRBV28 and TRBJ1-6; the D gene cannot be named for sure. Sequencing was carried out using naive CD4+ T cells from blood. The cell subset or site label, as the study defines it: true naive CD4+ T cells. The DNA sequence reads TGTGCCAGCAGTTCCCTGTCCGATAATTCACCCCTCCACTTT. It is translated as CASSSLSDNSPLHF. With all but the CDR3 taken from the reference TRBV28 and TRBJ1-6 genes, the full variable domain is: DVKVTQSSRYLVKRTGEKVFLECVQDMDHENMFWYRQDPGLGLRLIYFSYDVKMKEKGDIPEGYSVSREKKERFSLILESASTNQTSMYLCASSSLSDNSPLHFGNGTRLTVT.